These T cell receptor beta chains were read from a single sample in a study of early T cells in non-severe SARS-CoV-2 infection. TCRdb analysed the 5' RACE reads with MiXCR anew, one entry per CDR3 protein. The table shows 85,000 to 95,000 distinct CDR3 sequences, with about 15% occurring only once. Sequencing was carried out using whole blood. These receptors were taken from an adult who was a healthcare worker with PCR-confirmed SARS-CoV-2 infection or an uninfected control (not recorded which). Both conserved end residues are trimmed from each CDR3. Each record gives: CDR3 length, J gene, V gene, clone size, CDR3 protein. Clone size is given for some rows only: seen once, a few or many times, or a class if the clone is expanded.

CDR3 length: 13; J gene: TRBJ1-5; V gene: TRBV5-5; clone size: once; CDR3 protein: ASSARGQLNQPQH
CDR3 length: 13; J gene: TRBJ1-5; V gene: TRBV5-1; clone size: many; CDR3 protein: ASSLEMGPNQPQH
CDR3 length: 9; J gene: TRBJ1-1; V gene: TRBV20-1; clone size: .; CDR3 protein: SASQSTEAF
CDR3 length: 14; J gene: TRBJ2-1; V gene: TRBV19; clone size: many; CDR3 protein: ASSIDTAWLYNEQF
CDR3 length: 13; J gene: TRBJ2-3; V gene: TRBV20-1; clone size: .; CDR3 protein: SASVPAGGQDTQY
CDR3 length: 12; J gene: TRBJ2-3; V gene: TRBV6-2/TRBV6-3; clone size: .; CDR3 protein: ASSYWGRTDTQY
CDR3 length: 13; J gene: TRBJ2-1; V gene: TRBV19; clone size: few; CDR3 protein: ASTPGTGAVYEQF
CDR3 length: 13; J gene: TRBJ2-3; V gene: TRBV20-1; clone size: .; CDR3 protein: SAQDRVEVRDTQY
CDR3 length: 11; J gene: TRBJ1-2; V gene: TRBV25-1; clone size: few; CDR3 protein: ASPKRGCGGYT
CDR3 length: 12; J gene: TRBJ1-5; V gene: TRBV20-1; clone size: many; CDR3 protein: SAVTVYSNQPQH
CDR3 length: 13; J gene: TRBJ2-5; V gene: TRBV11-2; clone size: .; CDR3 protein: ASSLTSTPLETQY
CDR3 length: 14; J gene: TRBJ2-2; V gene: TRBV6-1; clone size: .; CDR3 protein: ASKVEGLVSPGELF
CDR3 length: 15; J gene: TRBJ2-5; V gene: TRBV12-3/TRBV12-4; clone size: few; CDR3 protein: ASSFSSSGGARETQY
CDR3 length: 13; J gene: TRBJ2-3; V gene: TRBV4-2; clone size: many; CDR3 protein: ASSQDILLHHTQY
CDR3 length: 14; J gene: TRBJ1-2; V gene: TRBV6-2/TRBV6-3; clone size: few; CDR3 protein: ASSTVTTGPAYGYT
CDR3 length: 11; J gene: TRBJ1-3; V gene: TRBV7-2; clone size: many; CDR3 protein: ASSAGKGNTIY
CDR3 length: 12; J gene: TRBJ2-1; V gene: TRBV14; clone size: many; CDR3 protein: ASSQDYGGRRQF
CDR3 length: 12; J gene: TRBJ1-2; V gene: TRBV7-2; clone size: many; CDR3 protein: ASSFSDRAGGYT
CDR3 length: 16; J gene: TRBJ2-6; V gene: TRBV12-3/TRBV12-4; clone size: few; CDR3 protein: ASSTGTGLLFGANVLT
CDR3 length: 13; J gene: TRBJ1-2; V gene: TRBV7-6; clone size: few; CDR3 protein: ASSFDRDPPYGYT
CDR3 length: 15; J gene: TRBJ2-2; V gene: TRBV7-3; clone size: few; CDR3 protein: ASSQSEVAGNTGELF
CDR3 length: 13; J gene: TRBJ2-5; V gene: TRBV18; clone size: many; CDR3 protein: ASSPVPGQQETQY
CDR3 length: 11; J gene: TRBJ2-1; V gene: TRBV25-1; clone size: .; CDR3 protein: ASGRTGGGEQF
CDR3 length: 11; J gene: TRBJ2-5; V gene: TRBV29-1; clone size: .; CDR3 protein: SVVTGGRETQY
CDR3 length: 10; J gene: TRBJ1-3; V gene: TRBV7-9; clone size: few; CDR3 protein: ASSISRNTIY
CDR3 length: 11; J gene: TRBJ2-3; V gene: TRBV27; clone size: .; CDR3 protein: ASSLTLKDTQY
CDR3 length: 13; J gene: TRBJ1-2; V gene: TRBV5-6; clone size: .; CDR3 protein: ASSLGAVVGYGYT
CDR3 length: 12; J gene: TRBJ2-2; V gene: TRBV12-5; clone size: .; CDR3 protein: ASGSDSPTGELF
CDR3 length: 12; J gene: TRBJ2-1; V gene: TRBV12-3/TRBV12-4; clone size: .; CDR3 protein: ASSFGGSYNEQF
CDR3 length: 16; J gene: TRBJ2-3; V gene: TRBV9; clone size: few; CDR3 protein: ASSATSGGPYSTDTQY
CDR3 length: 12; J gene: TRBJ1-1; V gene: TRBV28; clone size: .; CDR3 protein: ASSFLGGRPESF
CDR3 length: 13; J gene: TRBJ2-3; V gene: TRBV3-1; clone size: .; CDR3 protein: ASSQGLAGADTQY